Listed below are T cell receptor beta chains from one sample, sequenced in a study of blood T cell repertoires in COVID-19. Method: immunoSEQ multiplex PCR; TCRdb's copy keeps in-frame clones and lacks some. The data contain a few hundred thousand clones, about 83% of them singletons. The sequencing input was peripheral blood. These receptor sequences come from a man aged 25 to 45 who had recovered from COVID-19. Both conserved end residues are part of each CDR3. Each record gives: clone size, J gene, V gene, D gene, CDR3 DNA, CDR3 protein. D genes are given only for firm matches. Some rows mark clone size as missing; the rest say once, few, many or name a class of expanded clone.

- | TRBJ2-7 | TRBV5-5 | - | TGTGCCAGCAGCCAACAGGGGGCGGGAGGCTACGAGCAGTACTTC | CASSQQGAGGYEQYF
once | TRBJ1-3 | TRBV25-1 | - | TGTGCCAGCAGTGGTACCGGGACACTCACCTCTGGAAACACCATATATTTT | CASSGTGTLTSGNTIYF
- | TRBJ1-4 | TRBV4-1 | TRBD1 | TGCGCCAGCAGCCTAACAAGGGGGACAGGGGACGAAAAACTGTTTTTT | CASSLTRGTGDEKLFF
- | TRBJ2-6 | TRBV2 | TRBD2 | TGTGCCACCCGGGAGGGCTCTGGGGCCAACGTCCTGACTTTC | CATREGSGANVLTF
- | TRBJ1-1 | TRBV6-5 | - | TGTGCCAGCAGGAAGGACACCCTTGAAGCTTTCTTT | CASRKDTLEAFF
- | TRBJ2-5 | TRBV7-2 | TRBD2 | TGTGCCAGCAGCTTAGTTGGTCTAGCGGGAGAAGAGACCCAGTACTTC | CASSLVGLAGEETQYF
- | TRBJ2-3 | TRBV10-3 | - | TGTGCCATCAGAGGCACAGGAGGGGAGTCAGATACGCAGTATTTT | CAIRGTGGESDTQYF
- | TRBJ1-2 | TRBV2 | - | TGTGCCAGCAACAGGGACAACTATCGCTACACCTTC | CASNRDNYRYTF
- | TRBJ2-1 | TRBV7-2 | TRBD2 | TGTGCCAGCAGCTTAGATGGGCTAGCGGGGGGGCTTGAGCAGTTCTTC | CASSLDGLAGGLEQFF
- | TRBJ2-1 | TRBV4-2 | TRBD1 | TGTGCCAGCAGCCCACCCCGGGCAGGGGGCCGTCATGAGCAGTTCTTC | CASSPPRAGGRHEQFF
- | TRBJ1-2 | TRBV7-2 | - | TGTGCCAGCAGCCCCGGGAGTACCACCAATTATGGCTACACCTTC | CASSPGSTTNYGYTF
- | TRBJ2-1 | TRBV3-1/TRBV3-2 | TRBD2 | TGTGCCAGCAGCCAAGGGGGGGGGATCCTCTCCTACAATGAGCAGTTCTTC | CASSQGGGILSYNEQFF
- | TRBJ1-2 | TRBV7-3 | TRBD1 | TGTGCCAGCAGCCTGACAGGGGGGACGGACGACTATGGCTACACCTTC | CASSLTGGTDDYGYTF
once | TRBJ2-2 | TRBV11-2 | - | TGTGCCAGCAGCTTAATCGGCAGGGGCCCCGTGGGCACCGGGGAGCTGTTTTTT | CASSLIGRGPVGTGELFF
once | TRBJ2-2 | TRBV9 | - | TGTGCCAGCAGCGTAGCGGGGACACAATTAACCGGGGAGCTGTTTTTT | CASSVAGTQLTGELFF
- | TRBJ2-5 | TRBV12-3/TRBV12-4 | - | TGTGCCAGCAGTTTCTTCCCGGAGACCCAGTACTTC | CASSFFPETQYF
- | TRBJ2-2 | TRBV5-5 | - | TGTGCCAGCAGCTCCTCCCCACAGGCGCCCTCGAACACCGGGGAGCTGTTTTTT | CASSSSPQAPSNTGELFF
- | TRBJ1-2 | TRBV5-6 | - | TGTGCCAGCAGCTTTACAGGTGGCTACACCTTC | CASSFTGGYTF
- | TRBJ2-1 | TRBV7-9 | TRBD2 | TGTGCCAGCAGCTTAAAGGGTAGCGGGGGTGACAATGAGCAGTTCTTC | CASSLKGSGGDNEQFF
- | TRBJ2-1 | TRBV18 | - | TGTGCCAGCTCACCACACAGGGACAATGAGCAGTTCTTC | CASSPHRDNEQFF
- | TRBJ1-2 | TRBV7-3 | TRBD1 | TGTGCCAGCAGCTTAGGACAGGACTATGGCTACACCTTC | CASSLGQDYGYTF
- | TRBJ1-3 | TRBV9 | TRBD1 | TGTGCCAGCAGCGTACGACCCGGGACAGGGACTGGAAACACCATATATTTT | CASSVRPGTGTGNTIYF
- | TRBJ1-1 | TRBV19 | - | TGTGCCAGTAGTCCTTTCAACACTGAAGCTTTCTTT | CASSPFNTEAFF
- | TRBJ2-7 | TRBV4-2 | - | TGTGCCAGCAGCCAAGAGAAGGGGGACGAGCAGTACTTC | CASSQEKGDEQYF